This T cell receptor beta chain was recorded in a study of blood T cell repertoires in COVID-19. About the research overall: The United States, Italy and Spain were the sources of the acute and convalescent COVID-19 samples. In each case, the material was cDNA or gDNA derived from T cells, B-cell-depleted T cells, or PBMCs.

Original processing methods: Estimated nucleated cell counts came from reference gene primer amplification. Sequencing used immunoSEQ multiplex PCR; TCRdb keeps in-frame clones, though not all of them. D and trimming come from the DNA, and the V and J calls and clone size come from that table. This sample has 150,000 to 200,000 clones, with about four fifths found just once. Germline V gene lookup returns CDR1 SGHTS and CDR2 YDEGEE. The CDR3 loop spans 17 amino acids. The V gene lost 4 bases and the J gene lost 4 bases, with 21 bases spanning the gap. The V gene is TRBV5-8, the J gene TRBJ2-1; D may be TRBD2 (6 bases). The sequence was obtained from a man aged 60 to 75 with active or convalescent COVID-19. Sequenced sample: peripheral blood. The DNA of the CDR3 is TGTGCCAGCAGCCTCTTGGGCCCCCAAGGAGGGTACAATGAGCAGTTCTTC. This sequence encodes CASSLLGPQGGYNEQFF.